Only a few counts were recorded for the clone carrying this T cell receptor beta chain. Its antigen remains unidentified. These data are taken from a study of response to subunit inactivated influenza vaccine. TCRdb redid the calling of the RT-PCR reads with MiXCR, one entry per CDR3 protein. The sample consists of 500,000 to 600,000 distinct CDR3 sequences, about 14% of them appearing once. General study findings and limits: The authors proposed limited new T cell recruitment per seasonal influenza vaccination.

Germline V gene data show CDR1 as SQVTM and CDR2 as ANQGSEA. V gave up 7 bases and J gave up 4 bases, with 13 bases separating them. The CDR3 is made up of 12 amino acids. This sequence joins TRBV29-1 and TRBJ1-1, with no clear D. The TCR originated in a man aged 45-65 years who received an inactivated influenza vaccine. The input for sequencing was PBMCs from blood, taken 11 to 12 days after vaccination. The CDR3 DNA follows: TGCAGCGATGGGTCGGTGGGCACTGAAGCTTTCTTT. Its translation: CSDGSVGTEAFF.